The next 32 T cell receptor beta chains were all read from a single sample in a study of blood T cells in healthy people across ages. The second PCR ran about 6 to 12 cycles with a sample-barcoded 5' primer and J-beta primers. TCRdb recomputed calls from the 5' RACE reads with MiXCR, one row per CDR3 protein. The data hold about 800,000 distinct CDR3 sequences, with around 25% observed a single time. These data were also filed under a second study, of T cells of mothers and their children.

Sequences were obtained from blood. The receptors come from a boy between 10 and 17 years old in good health.

This clonotype has only a few counts. The rearrangement uses TRBV7-2 and TRBJ2-2; 9 nucleotides align to TRBD1. This CDR3 is built from 16 residues. Germline loops: CDR1 SGHTA, CDR2 FQGNSA. Trimming took 5 bases from V and 3 from J; bases not matched to a gene: 7. In DNA form, the CDR3 reads TGTGCCAGCAGCCCACAGGGACAGGGCTACACCGGGGAGCTGTTTTTT. This sequence encodes CASSPQGQGYTGELFF.

In its sample, this clonotype was seen a few times. J is TRBJ1-1 and V is TRBV29-1; maybe TRBD1 (5 bases). Germline V lookup: CDR1 SQVTM, CDR2 ANQGSEA. The CDR3 extends over 17 amino acids. The V gene lost 7 bases and the J gene lost 0 bases, with 24 bases spanning the gap. CDR3 region: CSASFGAGGFVNTEAFF. CDR3 sequence (DNA): TGCAGCGCGTCCTTCGGGGCTGGAGGGTTTGTGAACACTGAAGCTTTCTTT. Drawing the rest from reference TRBV29-1 and TRBJ1-1, the complete variable domain is SAVISQKPSRDICQRGTSLTIQCQVDSQVTMMFWYRQQPGQSLTLIATANQGSEATYESGFVIDKFPISRPNLTFSTLTVSNMSPEDSSIYLCSASFGAGGFVNTEAFFGQGTRLTVV.

The gene calls are TRBV7-9 and TRBJ2-3, with 8 positions matching TRBD2. The CDR3 is 19 amino acids. CDR1 SEHNR and CDR2 FQNEAQ come from the germline V gene (reference sequence). The trim removed 0 bases at V and 1 base at J, leaving 12 bases unmatched. The CDR3 protein is CASSLARSGGFLGTDTQYF. DNA for the CDR3: TGTGCCAGCAGCTTAGCGCGGAGCGGGGGTTTCTTGGGCACAGATACGCAGTATTTT.

This chain joins TRBV4-1 and TRBJ2-7; D may be TRBD1 (6 bases). The V end was cut by 3 bases, the J end by 2 bases, with 11 bases between. The CDR3 sequence is 14 residues long. Germline V gives CDR1 MGHRA, CDR2 YSYEKL. Here the CDR3 reads CASSQLDRTYEQYF. DNA for the CDR3: TGCGCCAGCAGCCAGCTGGACAGAACCTACGAGCAGTACTTC.

The rearrangement uses TRBV2 and TRBJ2-5, with 10 bases identical to TRBD2. The trim removed 6 bases at V and 7 bases at J, leaving 2 bases unmatched. Looked up from germline, CDR1 is SNHLY and CDR2 is FYNNEI. The CDR3 extends over 12 amino acids. CDR3: CASRPSGGTQYF. CDR3 nucleotides: TGTGCCAGCAGGCCTAGCGGGGGGACCCAGTACTTC. The complete variable domain, with remaining parts taken from reference TRBV2 and TRBJ2-5, reads EPEVTQTPSHQVTQMGQEVILRCVPISNHLYFYWYRQILGQKVEFLVSFYNNEISEKSEIFDDQFSVERPDGSNFTLKIRSTKLEDSAMYFCASRPSGGTQYFGPGTRLLVL.

This clonotype has a handful of counts. The genes are TRBV4-3 and TRBJ2-3; no clear D. This CDR3 is built from 14 residues. V was shortened by 5 bases and J by 1 base, with 10 bases between the two germline ends. Germline V gene sequence: CDR1 LGHNA, CDR2 YSLEER. CDR3 DNA sequence: TGCGCCAGCAGCAAGGATTCTGGCACAGATACGCAGTATTTT. The encoded protein is CASSKDSGTDTQYF.

This clonotype was seen only once. The chain carries TRBV7-8 and TRBJ1-2; 7 bases fit TRBD1. V trimming: 5 bases; J trimming: 0 bases; junction bases outside the gene matches: 6. The CDR3 length is 15 residues. Germline CDR1 SGHVS, CDR2 FQNEAQ. The CDR3 DNA reads TGTGCCAGCAGCCTCGGGACAGCCGCTAACTATGGCTACACCTTC. The encoded protein is CASSLGTAANYGYTF.

This chain uses TRBV18 with TRBJ2-1, with D unclear. The V gene's germline CDR1 is KGHSH and CDR2 LQKENI. V gave up 3 bases and J gave up 0 bases, with 12 bases separating them. CDR3 length: 16 residues. CDR3 loop: CASSPRSKTSYNEQFF. CDR3 DNA sequence: TGTGCCAGCTCACCCCGGAGCAAAACCTCCTACAATGAGCAGTTCTTC.

The chain links TRBV28 to TRBJ1-2; no clear D gene. V gave up 4 bases and J gave up 1 base, with 10 bases separating them. Germline values: CDR1 MDHEN, CDR2 SYDVKM. CDR3 length: 14 residues. The CDR3 bases are TGTGCCAGCAGTTCTCATGGTTATAACTATGGCTACACCTTC. Its translation is CASSSHGYNYGYTF.

Note on this clonotype: Compared with germline, one end of the junction differs, possibly owing to a read error. The chain links TRBV7-8 to TRBJ2-3; no clear D gene. The germline CDR1 and CDR2 sequences are SGHVS and FQNEAQ. The CDR3 contains 14 residues. CDR3 region: CACSSHRWGDTQYF. The CDR3 bases are TGTGCCTGCAGCTCCCACCGGTGGGGAGATACGCAGTATTTT.

The chain recombines TRBV16 with TRBJ1-5; tentatively, D is TRBD1 (5 bases). The CDR3 sequence is 16 residues long. CDR1 is KGHSY and CDR2 is FQNENV in the germline V gene. Trimming stripped 0 bases from V and 0 bases from J, with 9 bases between. CDR3 in amino acids: CASSQSGLHSNQPQHF. The CDR3 coding sequence is TGTGCCAGCAGCCAATCGGGGCTCCATAGCAATCAGCCCCAGCATTTT.

The genes are TRBV20-1 and TRBJ2-3; the match to TRBD2 covers 13 bases. There are 14 residues in the CDR3. Germline CDR1 and CDR2: DFQATT and SNEGSKA (reference sequence). Trimming removed 5 bases from V and 6 bases from J; junction bases left unmatched: 5. This CDR3 is CSARTSGSPDTQYF. The CDR3 coding sequence is TGCAGTGCTCGGACTAGCGGGAGCCCCGATACGCAGTATTTT.

This chain links TRBV5-1 with TRBJ2-7; D not certain. V was shortened by 5 bases and J by 0 bases, with 15 bases between the two germline ends. The CDR3 is 15 residues long. Germline V gene sequence: CDR1 SGHRS, CDR2 YFSETQ. CDR3 sequence (DNA): TGCGCCAGCAGTCCGGCGTGGGGAAGCTCCTACGAGCAGTACTTC. This translates into CASSPAWGSSYEQYF.

About this clonotype: At one boundary the junction diverges from the germline segment, which might be a read error. The J gene is TRBJ1-4, the V gene TRBV11-2; D is ambiguous. Looked up from germline, CDR1 is SGHAT and CDR2 is FQNNGV. The CDR3 totals 13 residues. CDR3 region: CASSSWTLEKLFF. The CDR3 DNA reads TGTGCCAGCAGCTCATGGACGCTTGAAAAGCTGTTTTTT.

J is TRBJ1-2 and V is TRBV5-1; tentative D call: TRBD1 (6 bases). This CDR3 is 14 amino acids long. V lost 2 bases, J lost 4 bases, and 12 bases lay in between. In germline, CDR1 is SGHRS, CDR2 YFSETQ. CDR3 coding DNA: TGCGCCAGCAGCTTACAGGGTAGGAGCTATGGCTACACCTTC. This translates into CASSLQGRSYGYTF.

The count of this clonotype is one. This rearrangement joins TRBV27 to TRBJ2-7, with 10 bases aligning to TRBD2. This CDR3 has 15 amino acids. Germline V gene lookup returns CDR1 MNHEY and CDR2 SMNVEV (reference sequence). The junction had 2 bases not matched to a gene; V was cut back by 0 bases and J by 3 bases. The DNA for the CDR3 is TGTGCCAGCAGTTTATCCCTAGCGGGAGTCTACGAGCAGTACTTC. Translated, it gives CASSLSLAGVYEQYF.

This rearrangement joins TRBV5-1 to TRBJ2-1; D is unresolved. The V end was cut by 1 base, the J end by 8 bases, with 10 bases between. Germline CDR1 SGHRS, CDR2 YFSETQ. The CDR3 has 13 residues. CDR3 amino acids: CASSLSLNDEQFF. The CDR3 DNA sequence: TGCGCCAGCAGCTTGTCCCTAAACGATGAGCAGTTCTTC.

For the CDR3, the DNA is TGTGCCAGCAGCGCACCGGGACAGGGAGGCGAAAAACTGTTTTTT. It yields the protein CASSAPGQGGEKLFF. V and J are TRBV7-2 and TRBJ1-4; 9 bases line up with TRBD1. Germline V lookup: CDR1 SGHTA, CDR2 FQGNSA. This CDR3 region has 15 residues. The V gene end was trimmed by 5 bases and the J gene end by 8 bases; junction bases not matched to a gene: 9.

The rearrangement uses TRBV29-1 and TRBJ1-1; 7 bases are shared with TRBD1. The germline V gene encodes CDR1 SQVTM and CDR2 ANQGSEA. This CDR3 is 14 amino acids long. V lost 5 bases and J lost 4; bases outside the gene matches: 10. The CDR3 region has the DNA TGCAGCGTTCTGTTGAGGGGGCGTATCACTGAAGCTTTCTTT. Translated, it gives CSVLLRGRITEAFF.

This clonotype occurred once. This chain connects TRBV12-3 or TRBV12-4 to TRBJ2-3; 8 positions match TRBD2. Trimming cost V 7 bases and J 3 bases; bases outside gene matches: 15. This CDR3 region has 17 residues. Written as DNA, the CDR3 is TGTGCCAGCACTTCGGCGGGGGGTCATGGCGTAACAGATACGCAGTATTTT. It translates to CASTSAGGHGVTDTQYF.

This chain links TRBV27 with TRBJ1-1; 9 bases are a match to TRBD1. The trim removed 1 base at V and 6 bases at J, leaving 6 bases unmatched. CDR1 MNHEY and CDR2 SMNVEV come from the germline V gene (reference sequence). The CDR3 consists of 15 residues. CDR3 protein: CASSLYPGQGSEAFF. The CDR3 bases are TGTGCCAGCAGTTTATATCCGGGACAGGGTTCTGAAGCTTTCTTT.

Note on this clonotype: One end of the junction fails to match germline, which may point to a read error. This rearrangement joins TRBV28 to TRBJ2-6; D gene ambiguous. Per germline, CDR1 MDHEN and CDR2 SYDVKM. The CDR3 length is 15 residues. CDR3 loop: CASRLYHSGANVLTF. Here the CDR3 DNA reads TGTGCCAGCAGGTTATACCACTCTGGGGCCAACGTCCTGACTTTC.

This clonotype was seen a handful of times. The chain is built from TRBV20-1 and TRBJ1-5; 8 positions match TRBD1. CDR1 is DFQATT, CDR2 SNEGSKA, per germline (reference sequence). The CDR3 sequence is 13 residues long. V was clipped by 5 bases and J by 5 bases; unmatched bases: 5. The chain's CDR3 is CSARTGWDQPQHF. CDR3 bases: TGCAGTGCTCGGACAGGGTGGGATCAGCCCCAGCATTTT.

In its sample, this clonotype was seen a few times. This chain connects TRBV5-6 to TRBJ1-4, with D tentatively TRBD1 (6 bases). This CDR3 is built from 16 residues. Trimming took off 3 bases at V and 2 bases at J, with 14 bases between the two ends. CDR1 is SGHDT, CDR2 YYEEEE, per germline. The CDR3 coding sequence is TGTGCCAGCAGCTGGAGGACGGGGGCGACTAATGAAAAACTGTTTTTT. It translates to CASSWRTGATNEKLFF.

This clonotype came up a few times. The chain joins TRBV10-3 to TRBJ2-1, with TRBD2 matching over 9 bases. The CDR3 has 15 amino acids. J lost 7 bases, V lost 3 bases, and 7 bases had no gene match. Looked up from germline, CDR1 is ENHRY and CDR2 is SYGVKD. The CDR3 reads CAISEGASGNNEQFF. CDR3 in DNA: TGTGCCATCAGTGAAGGGGCTAGCGGGAATAATGAGCAGTTCTTC.

This clonotype has more than one count but fewer than ten. V is TRBV9 and J is TRBJ2-5; 8 bases are a match to TRBD1. The CDR3 is 14 amino acids. With 4 bases clipped from V and 4 bases from J, the junction kept 6 bases outside the gene matches. Germline lookup yields CDR1 SGDLS and CDR2 YYNGEE. The CDR3 sequence is CASSKTGDGETQYF. CDR3 nucleotides: TGTGCCAGCAGCAAGACAGGGGATGGAGAGACCCAGTACTTC. The variable domain in full, with the rest retrieved from reference TRBV9 and TRBJ2-5, is DSGVTQTPKHLITATGQRVTLRCSPRSGDLSVYWYQQSLDQGLQFLIQYYNGEERAKGNILERFSAQQFPDLHSELNLSSLELGDSALYFCASSKTGDGETQYFGPGTRLLVL.

This clonotype was found a few times. Germline is not matched at one junction end, which may reflect a read error. The V gene is TRBV5-1, the J gene TRBJ2-4; D assignment may be TRBD1 or TRBD2 (5 bases each). Germline lookup yields CDR1 SGHRS and CDR2 YFSETQ. The CDR3 covers 15 residues. DNA of the CDR3: TGCGCCAGCAGCTTGGGTAGGGACCAAGGTACCATTCAATACTTC. Translated: CASSLGRDQGTIQYF.

The chain uses TRBV28 and TRBJ1-2; D unclear. CDR3 length: 14 amino acids. Germline assignment: CDR1 MDHEN and CDR2 SYDVKM. V lost 2 bases to trimming and J lost 4 bases, with 11 bases between them. This CDR3 is CASSLGVSAYGYTF. The CDR3 DNA is TGTGCCAGCAGTTTAGGGGTTTCCGCCTATGGCTACACCTTC.

The chain is built from TRBV3-1 and TRBJ2-5; 7 bases match TRBD2. CDR1 is LGHDT, CDR2 YNNKEL, per germline (reference sequence). The CDR3 sequence is 16 residues long. The V gene end was trimmed by 4 bases and the J gene end by 4 bases; junction bases not matched to a gene: 12. The CDR3 nucleotides are TGTGCCAGCAGCCCTGGACTAGAAAGTGGTGTAGAGACCCAGTACTTC. Residues: CASSPGLESGVETQYF.

This clonotype has more than one count but fewer than ten. The chain employs TRBV11-2 and TRBJ2-1; D unresolved. Per the germline V gene, CDR1 is SGHAT and CDR2 is FQNNGV. Trimming removed 8 bases at V and 7 bases at J, with 21 bases between. The CDR3 runs 15 residues. In DNA form, the CDR3 reads TGTGCCAGCGCAAATATCCTTATAGGGCTAAATGAGCAGTTCTTC. Its translation is CASANILIGLNEQFF.

The chain couples TRBV5-1 to TRBJ1-1; D is uncertain. V dropped 5 bases and J dropped 2 bases, with 10 bases sitting between them. This CDR3 is 13 amino acids long. In germline, CDR1 is SGHRS, CDR2 YFSETQ. As DNA, the CDR3 is TGCGCCAGCAGGCAAGAACAAAACACTGAAGCTTTCTTT. Protein: CASRQEQNTEAFF.

This clonotype appeared a few times. The V gene is TRBV7-9, the J gene TRBJ1-1; D uncertain. Germline-derived CDR1 and CDR2 are SEHNR and FQNEAQ (reference sequence). This CDR3 region has 12 residues. V lost 3 bases to trimming and J lost 11 bases, with 13 bases between them. CDR3 sequence: CASSFPSLGAFF. The CDR3 bases are TGTGCCAGCAGCTTCCCCTCCCTGGGGGCTTTCTTT.